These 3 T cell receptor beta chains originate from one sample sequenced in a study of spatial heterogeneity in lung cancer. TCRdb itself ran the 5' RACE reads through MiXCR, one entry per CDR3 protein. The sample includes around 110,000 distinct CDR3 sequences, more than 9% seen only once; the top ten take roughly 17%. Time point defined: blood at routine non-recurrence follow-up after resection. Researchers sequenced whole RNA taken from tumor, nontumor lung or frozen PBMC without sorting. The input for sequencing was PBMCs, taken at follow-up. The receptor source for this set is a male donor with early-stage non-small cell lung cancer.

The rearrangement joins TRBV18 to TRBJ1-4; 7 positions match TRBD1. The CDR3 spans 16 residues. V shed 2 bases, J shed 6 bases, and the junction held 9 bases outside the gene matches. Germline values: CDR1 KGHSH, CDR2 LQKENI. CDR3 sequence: CASSPTRGTDYEKLFF. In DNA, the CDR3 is TGTGCCAGCTCACCAACCAGGGGGACAGATTATGAAAAACTGTTTTTT. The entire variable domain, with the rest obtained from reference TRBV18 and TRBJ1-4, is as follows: NAGVMQNPRHLVRRRGQEARLRCSPMKGHSHVYWYRQLPEEGLKFMVYLQKENIIDESGMPKERFSAEFPKEGPSILRIQQVVRGDSAAYFCASSPTRGTDYEKLFFGSGTQLSVL.

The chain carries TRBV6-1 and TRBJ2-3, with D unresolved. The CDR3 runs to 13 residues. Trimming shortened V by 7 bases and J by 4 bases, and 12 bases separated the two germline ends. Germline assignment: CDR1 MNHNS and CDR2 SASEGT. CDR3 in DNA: TGTGCCAGCACCGAATCTACCCCAGATACGCAGTATTTT. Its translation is CASTESTPDTQYF.

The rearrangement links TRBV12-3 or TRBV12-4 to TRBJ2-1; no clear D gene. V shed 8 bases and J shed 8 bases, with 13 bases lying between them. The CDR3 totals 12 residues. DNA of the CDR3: TGTGCCAGCGGACGGGCTGGGGATGAGCAGTTCTTC. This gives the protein CASGRAGDEQFF.